This is a list of T cell receptor beta chains from one sample in a study of blood T cell repertoires in COVID-19. Sequencing was performed with immunoSEQ multiplex PCR; in TCRdb, only in-frame clones are kept and a portion is missing. The sample has 150,000 to 200,000 clones, 88% seen once. The sequenced sample consisted of peripheral blood. The receptors here all came from a man aged 55 to 70 with acute or convalescent COVID-19. The CDR3 runs from the conserved cysteine through the conserved F or W. Fields, in order: D gene, V gene, CDR3 length, J gene, clone size, CDR3 DNA, CDR3 protein. D genes are given only for firm matches. For some rows the clone size is stated as once, few or many, or as a class when expanded; others skip it.

D: TRBD2; V: TRBV5-4; length: 17; J: TRBJ2-3; size: -; DNA: TGTGCCAGCAGCTCTGACGTCGGGGGGTGGAGCACAGATACGCAGTATTTT; CDR3: CASSSDVGGWSTDTQYF
D: TRBD1; V: TRBV7-9; length: 17; J: TRBJ1-2; size: -; DNA: TGTGCCAGCAGCTTAGATGGGTCCCAGGGGGCCGGCTATGGCTACACCTTC; CDR3: CASSLDGSQGAGYGYTF
D: TRBD1; V: TRBV15; length: 14; J: TRBJ1-2; size: -; DNA: TGTGCCACCAGCGGGGGACAGAGAGACTATGGCTACACCTTC; CDR3: CATSGGQRDYGYTF
D: TRBD1; V: TRBV2; length: 14; J: TRBJ1-2; size: -; DNA: TGTGCCAGCAGTGAGACGGGACAGAACTATGGCTACACCTTC; CDR3: CASSETGQNYGYTF
D: -; V: TRBV6-6; length: 13; J: TRBJ2-1; size: -; DNA: TGTGCCAGCCTGTTGAGCTCCTACAATGAGCAGTTCTTC; CDR3: CASLLSSYNEQFF
D: TRBD1; V: TRBV24-1; length: 15; J: TRBJ2-5; size: -; DNA: TGTGCCACCAGTGATTTAGTAACAGGGGGCGAGACCCAGTACTTC; CDR3: CATSDLVTGGETQYF
D: -; V: TRBV7-2; length: 15; J: TRBJ2-3; size: few; DNA: TGTGCCAGCAGCTTAGTATCAGGGAGCACAGATACGCAGTATTTT; CDR3: CASSLVSGSTDTQYF
D: TRBD1; V: TRBV7-2; length: 16; J: TRBJ1-1; size: -; DNA: TGTGCCAGCAGCTATGCAGGGGGCGTCGGGAACACTGAAGCTTTCTTT; CDR3: CASSYAGGVGNTEAFF
D: -; V: TRBV10-3; length: 16; J: TRBJ1-5; size: -; DNA: TGTGCCATCAGTGAGACAGGGTCCGCGAGCAATCAGCCCCAGCATTTT; CDR3: CAISETGSASNQPQHF
D: -; V: TRBV5-8; length: 12; J: TRBJ1-6; size: -; DNA: TGTGCCAGCAGCTTGGGAGCGGGGGCTCCTTCATTT; CDR3: CASSLGAGAPSF
D: -; V: TRBV24-1; length: 15; J: TRBJ2-1; size: once; DNA: TGTGCCACCAGTGATTTGCGGAGCTCCTACAATGAGCAGTTCTTC; CDR3: CATSDLRSSYNEQFF
D: -; V: TRBV28; length: 13; J: TRBJ2-2; size: -; DNA: TGTGCCAGCAGTATTGGCATCACCGGGGAGCTGTTTTTT; CDR3: CASSIGITGELFF
D: -; V: TRBV21-1; length: 14; J: TRBJ1-5; size: -; DNA: TGTGCCAGCCGTCTAGAGGTGTGCAATCAGCCCCAGCATTTT; CDR3: CASRLEVCNQPQHF
D: TRBD1; V: TRBV11-2; length: 15; J: TRBJ2-7; size: -; DNA: TGTGCCAGCAGCTTGCGCAGGGGGCAAGTCTACGAGCAGTACTTC; CDR3: CASSLRRGQVYEQYF
D: -; V: TRBV7-9; length: 14; J: TRBJ1-5; size: once; DNA: TGTGCCAGCAGTTCGGACACGGCCAATCAGCCCCAGCATTTT; CDR3: CASSSDTANQPQHF
D: -; V: TRBV9; length: 13; J: TRBJ1-2; size: -; DNA: TGTGCCAGCAGTCAGGGTACTGACTATGGCTACACCTTC; CDR3: CASSQGTDYGYTF
D: TRBD2; V: TRBV30; length: 13; J: TRBJ2-1; size: -; DNA: TGTGCCTGCCGGCGGCGGGAGAGAAATGAGCAGTTCTTC; CDR3: CACRRRERNEQFF
D: -; V: TRBV27; length: 15; J: TRBJ2-3; size: -; DNA: TGTGCCAGCAGTTTAGGTACTCCCGTCACAGATACGCAGTATTTT; CDR3: CASSLGTPVTDTQYF
D: TRBD2; V: TRBV14; length: 18; J: TRBJ2-1; size: -; DNA: TGTGCCAGCAGCCGAAGGGGGCTAGCGGGAGGGGTAGGGAATGAGCAGTTCTTC; CDR3: CASSRRGLAGGVGNEQFF